This is a list of T cell receptor beta chains from one sample in a study of cytomegalovirus exposure and HLA in healthy donors. Using immunoSEQ multiplex PCR, the repertoire was profiled, and TCRdb retains in-frame clones only, with some absent. The table lists around 170,000 clones, about 72% of them singletons. Specimen: PBMCs. Source of these receptors: a male donor in good health and CMV-seronegative. Each CDR3 is given with its conserved first and last residue. Each record gives: clone size, J gene, V gene, D gene, CDR3 protein, CDR3 DNA. A D gene is named only where the DNA matches it firmly. Clone size is not always given. Where it is, it says once, few, many or a class for expanded clones.

- | TRBJ1-1 | TRBV6-5 | - | CASSSRVNTEAFF | TGTGCCAGCTCATCCCGGGTGAACACTGAAGCTTTCTTT
- | TRBJ2-1 | TRBV4-2 | - | CASSQSVGSSYNEQFF | TGTGCCAGCAGCCAGTCGGTTGGGAGCTCCTACAATGAGCAGTTCTTC
- | TRBJ1-5 | TRBV11-2 | TRBD1 | CASSLEGGAGNQPQHF | TGTGCCAGCAGCTTAGAAGGGGGCGCAGGCAATCAGCCCCAGCATTTT
- | TRBJ2-7 | TRBV5-4 | TRBD2 | CASRSGTSGSNEQYF | TGTGCCAGCAGGTCCGGGACTAGCGGGAGCAACGAGCAGTACTTC
- | TRBJ2-3 | TRBV28 | TRBD2 | CASATLADSTDTQYF | TGTGCCAGCGCCACACTAGCGGACAGCACAGATACGCAGTATTTT
- | TRBJ1-2 | TRBV6-5 | - | CASSYTRGGEGYGYTF | TGTGCCAGCAGTTATACTCGAGGAGGGGAAGGCTATGGCTACACCTTC
- | TRBJ2-3 | TRBV12-5 | - | CASGLPPGGDTQYF | TGTGCTAGTGGTTTGCCCCCAGGGGGGGATACGCAGTATTTT
few | TRBJ2-1 | TRBV7-3 | - | CASSLIGSYNEQFF | TGTGCCAGCAGCTTAATAGGGAGCTACAATGAGCAGTTCTTC
- | TRBJ2-5 | TRBV7-2 | TRBD2 | CASSTQWGGQETQYF | TGTGCCAGCAGCACCCAATGGGGGGGACAAGAGACCCAGTACTTC
- | TRBJ1-2 | TRBV29-1 | TRBD1 | CSVESRGEGYTF | TGCAGCGTTGAAAGCAGGGGGGAAGGCTACACCTTC
- | TRBJ2-7 | TRBV27 | TRBD2 | CASTPGSGAREQYF | TGTGCCAGCACTCCGGGCAGCGGGGCTCGGGAGCAGTACTTC
- | TRBJ2-7 | TRBV9 | TRBD1 | CASSTGTGQTYEQYF | TGTGCCAGCAGCACCGGGACAGGTCAGACCTACGAGCAGTACTTC
- | TRBJ1-1 | TRBV7-9 | - | CASRLQGGHTEAFF | TGTGCCAGCAGGCTCCAGGGTGGGCACACTGAAGCTTTCTTT
- | TRBJ1-1 | TRBV5-6 | TRBD1 | CASSGTGAMNTEAFF | TGTGCCAGCAGCGGTACAGGGGCGATGAACACTGAAGCTTTCTTT
- | TRBJ2-1 | TRBV5-6 | - | CASSSQALWAEQFF | TGTGCCAGCAGCTCCCAGGCCTTGTGGGCCGAGCAGTTCTTC
- | TRBJ2-2 | TRBV19 | - | CASRTTAATGELFF | TGTGCCAGTAGGACCACCGCGGCCACCGGGGAGCTGTTTTTT
- | TRBJ2-7 | TRBV4-1 | TRBD2 | CASSRGGSASYEQYF | TGCGCCAGCAGCCGGGGGGGGAGCGCCTCCTACGAGCAGTACTTC
- | TRBJ2-7 | TRBV4-3 | TRBD2 | CASSQDFGGAQEQYF | TGCGCCAGCAGCCAAGATTTCGGGGGGGCACAAGAGCAGTACTTC
- | TRBJ1-2 | TRBV7-2 | - | CASSLSGDGYTF | TGTGCCAGCAGCTTATCCGGGGATGGCTACACCTTC
- | TRBJ2-7 | TRBV5-5 | TRBD1 | CASSNDAGGIYEQYF | TGTGCCAGCAGCAACGACGCAGGGGGCATCTACGAGCAGTACTTC
- | TRBJ2-2 | TRBV6-1 | TRBD1 | CASRTGGYTGELFF | TGTGCCAGCCGGACAGGGGGTTACACCGGGGAGCTGTTTTTT
once | TRBJ2-7 | TRBV27 | TRBD2 | CASSFASGGEQYF | TGTGCCAGCAGTTTCGCTAGCGGGGGTGAGCAGTACTTC
- | TRBJ1-1 | TRBV10-3 | - | CAISGTQNTEAFF | TGTGCCATCAGTGGGACACAGAACACTGAAGCTTTCTTT
- | TRBJ1-1 | TRBV6-5 | - | CASRIGPGLEEAFF | TGTGCCAGCAGAATAGGACCGGGACTGGAAGAGGCTTTCTTT
- | TRBJ1-2 | TRBV5-6 | - | CASSLGSSYGYTF | TGTGCCAGCAGCTTGGGCAGTTCCTATGGCTACACCTTC
- | TRBJ1-6 | TRBV6-6 | - | CASSGTLKGNSPLHF | TGTGCCAGCAGTGGGACTCTCAAGGGGAATTCACCCCTCCACTTT
- | TRBJ1-2 | TRBV18 | TRBD1 | CASSPWTGATGGYTF | TGTGCCAGCTCACCATGGACAGGGGCGACGGGGGGCTACACCTTC
few | TRBJ1-2 | TRBV29-1 | TRBD1 | CSVTPGQGFGYTF | TGCAGCGTTACACCGGGACAGGGTTTTGGCTACACCTTC
- | TRBJ2-1 | TRBV10-3 | TRBD2 | CAISVASGERGASYNEQFF | TGTGCCATCAGTGTTGCTAGCGGGGAAAGGGGAGCCTCCTACAATGAGCAGTTCTTC
- | TRBJ2-1 | TRBV7-3 | - | CASSLGGAHGYEQFF | TGTGCCAGCAGCTTAGGGGGGGCGCATGGCTATGAGCAGTTCTTC
- | TRBJ1-1 | TRBV6-1 | TRBD1 | CASSEGTGGNTEAFF | TGTGCCAGCAGTGAGGGGACAGGAGGGAACACTGAAGCTTTCTTT
- | TRBJ2-4 | TRBV5-4 | TRBD1 | CASSDRVGDIQYF | TGTGCCAGCAGCGACAGGGTGGGGGACATTCAGTACTTC
- | TRBJ2-5 | TRBV14 | - | CASSQVAGVETQYF | TGTGCCAGCAGCCAAGTTGCGGGTGTAGAGACCCAGTACTTC
- | TRBJ2-2 | TRBV4-3 | TRBD1 | CASSQEGGTGSTGELFF | TGCGCCAGCAGCCAAGAGGGCGGGACAGGGTCCACCGGGGAGCTGTTTTTT
once | TRBJ1-5 | TRBV6-6 | - | CASSARTGNNQPQHF | TGTGCCAGCAGTGCCCGTACGGGGAACAATCAGCCCCAGCATTTT
- | TRBJ1-1 | TRBV19 | - | CASSIIDPRGSTEAFF | TGTGCCAGTAGTATAATTGACCCTCGGGGATCCACTGAAGCTTTCTTT
- | TRBJ2-7 | TRBV5-1 | TRBD1 | CASSSGQAWGEQYF | TGCGCCAGCAGCTCGGGACAGGCCTGGGGGGAGCAGTACTTC
- | TRBJ2-7 | TRBV5-4 | TRBD1 | CASSFPGTGGLEQYF | TGTGCCAGCAGCTTCCCCGGGACAGGGGGTCTCGAGCAGTACTTC
- | TRBJ1-1 | TRBV7-2 | TRBD1 | CASSLRQGMNTEAFF | TGTGCCAGCAGCCTAAGACAGGGGATGAACACTGAAGCTTTCTTT
- | TRBJ1-5 | TRBV6-1 | - | CASSDSGGDQPQHF | TGTGCCAGCAGTGATTCGGGGGGCGACCAGCCCCAGCATTTT
- | TRBJ1-4 | TRBV7-8 | - | CASGRGLNEKLFF | TGTGCCAGCGGAAGAGGACTTAATGAAAAACTGTTTTTT
- | TRBJ2-1 | TRBV9 | TRBD1 | CASSVDGTGYNEQFF | TGTGCCAGCAGCGTAGACGGGACAGGGTACAATGAGCAGTTCTTC
- | TRBJ2-2 | TRBV7-3 | TRBD1 | CASSPDRHLSGELFF | TGTGCCAGCAGTCCGGACAGGCACCTATCCGGGGAGCTGTTTTTT
once | TRBJ2-1 | TRBV10-3 | TRBD2 | CAIGVGGRQSNGQFF | TGTGCCATCGGGGTCGGGGGGAGGCAATCGAATGGGCAGTTCTTC
once | TRBJ2-3 | TRBV29-1 | TRBD2 | CSVAAGGTDTQYF | TGCAGCGTTGCTGCGGGGGGCACAGATACGCAGTATTTT
- | TRBJ1-3 | TRBV5-4 | TRBD1 | CASSSTGVISGNTIYF | TGTGCCAGCAGCTCGACAGGGGTTATCTCTGGAAACACCATATATTTT
- | TRBJ2-5 | TRBV28 | - | CASNAGETQYF | TGTGCCAGCAACGCAGGGGAGACCCAGTACTTC
- | TRBJ2-2 | TRBV5-1 | TRBD2 | CASSLLAGDTGELFF | TGCGCCAGCAGCTTGCTAGCGGGGGATACCGGGGAGCTGTTTTTT
- | TRBJ2-2 | TRBV6-1 | - | CASEYAGFTGELFF | TGTGCCAGCGAGTATGCAGGATTCACCGGGGAGCTGTTTTTT
- | TRBJ2-3 | TRBV19 | - | CASSIDQGATDTQYF | TGTGCCAGTAGTATAGATCAAGGGGCCACAGATACGCAGTATTTT
- | TRBJ2-4 | TRBV19 | TRBD1 | CASSSDGRTGGSVAKNIQYF | TGTGCCAGTAGTTCCGACGGGAGGACAGGGGGATCGGTAGCCAAAAACATTCAGTACTTC
- | TRBJ2-3 | TRBV6-5 | TRBD1 | CASPGQGAYTQYF | TGTGCCAGCCCGGGACAGGGGGCGTATACGCAGTATTTT